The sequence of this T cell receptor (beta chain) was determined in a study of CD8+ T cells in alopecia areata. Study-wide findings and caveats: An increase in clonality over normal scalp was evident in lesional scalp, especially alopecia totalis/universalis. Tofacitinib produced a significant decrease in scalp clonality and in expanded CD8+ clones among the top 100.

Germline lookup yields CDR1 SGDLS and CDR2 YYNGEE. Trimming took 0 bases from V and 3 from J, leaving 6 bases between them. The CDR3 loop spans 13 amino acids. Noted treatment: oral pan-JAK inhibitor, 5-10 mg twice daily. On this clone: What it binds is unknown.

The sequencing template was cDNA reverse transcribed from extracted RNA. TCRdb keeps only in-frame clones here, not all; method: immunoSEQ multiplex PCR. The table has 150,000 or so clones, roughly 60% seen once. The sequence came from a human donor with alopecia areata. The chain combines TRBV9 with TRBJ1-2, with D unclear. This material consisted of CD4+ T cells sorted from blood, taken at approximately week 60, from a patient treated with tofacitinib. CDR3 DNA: TGTGCCAGCAGCGTAGCTGACGACTATGGCTACACCTTC. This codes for CASSVADDYGYTF. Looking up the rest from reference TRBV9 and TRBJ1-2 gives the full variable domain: DSGVTQTPKHLITATGQRVTLRCSPRSGDLSVYWYQQSLDQGLQFLIQYYNGEERAKGNILERFSAQQFPDLHSELNLSSLELGDSALYFCASSVADDYGYTFGSGTRLTVV.